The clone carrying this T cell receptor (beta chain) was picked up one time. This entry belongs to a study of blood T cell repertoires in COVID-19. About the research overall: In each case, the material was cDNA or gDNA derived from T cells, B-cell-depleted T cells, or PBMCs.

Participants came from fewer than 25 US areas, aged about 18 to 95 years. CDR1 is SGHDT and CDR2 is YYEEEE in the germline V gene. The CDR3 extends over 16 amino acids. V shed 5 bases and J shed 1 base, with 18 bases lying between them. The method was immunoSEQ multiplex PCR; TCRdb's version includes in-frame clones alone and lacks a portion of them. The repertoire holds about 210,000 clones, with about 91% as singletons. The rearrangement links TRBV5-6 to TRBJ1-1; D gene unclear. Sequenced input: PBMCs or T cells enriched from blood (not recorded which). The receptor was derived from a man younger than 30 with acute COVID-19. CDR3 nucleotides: TGTGCCAGCAGTTTTCGCACGGGGTTCAGGAACACTGAAGCTTTCTTT. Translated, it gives CASSFRTGFRNTEAFF.